The entry below describes one T cell receptor beta chain. The data derive from a study of blood T cell repertoires in COVID-19. The overall study: The United States, Italy and Spain provided the acute and convalescent COVID-19 samples. T cells, B-cell-depleted T cells, or PBMCs provided the cDNA or gDNA that served as material.

Original handling: Estimated nucleated cell counts came from reference gene primer amplification. The repertoire was sequenced with immunoSEQ multiplex PCR; TCRdb's copy has only in-frame clones and lacks some. Clonal size and the V and J genes are those of that table, whereas D and trimming came from the DNA. Here the sample spans around 84,000 clones, 70% to 80% being singletons. CDR3 size: 13 residues. The V end lost 6 bases, the J end lost 11 bases, and 17 bases lay between the germline ends. Germline CDR1 is LGHNA and CDR2 is YNFKEQ. The specimen sequenced was peripheral blood. The chain combines TRBV4-2 with TRBJ2-4, with D possibly TRBD2 on 5 matching bases. The TCR sequence derives from a man aged 50 to 59 with active or convalescent COVID-19. Here the CDR3 reads CASSPDPAGVQYF. DNA of the CDR3: TGTGCCAGCAGTCCGGACCCAGCCGGGGTTCAGTACTTC.